These T cell receptor beta chains were read from a single sample in a study of cytomegalovirus exposure and HLA in healthy donors. The data were produced by immunoSEQ multiplex PCR, yet TCRdb's version contains in-frame clones alone and is incomplete. The table records about 260,000 clones, 90% of them present only once. The specimen was PBMCs. The receptors stem from a woman in her thirties in good health and CMV-seronegative. Each CDR3 is given with its conserved first and last residue. A D gene is named only where the DNA matches it firmly. Some rows have no size entry. The others give once, few or many, or a class for an expanded clone.

clone_size: -; v_call: TRBV12-5; j_call: TRBJ2-7; d_call: -; cdr3_aa: CASGLEGVSEQYF; cdr3_nt: TGTGCTAGTGGTTTGGAGGGGGTCTCCGAGCAGTACTTC
clone_size: -; v_call: TRBV11-2; j_call: TRBJ2-7; d_call: -; cdr3_aa: CASSFPSGPSYEQYF; cdr3_nt: TGTGCCAGCAGCTTCCCTAGTGGACCCTCCTACGAGCAGTACTTC
clone_size: few; v_call: TRBV7-2; j_call: TRBJ1-2; d_call: -; cdr3_aa: CASSLSGTEGYTF; cdr3_nt: TGTGCCAGCAGCTTATCAGGGACCGAAGGCTACACCTTC
clone_size: -; v_call: TRBV4-3; j_call: TRBJ2-5; d_call: -; cdr3_aa: CASSQLWTDGTQYF; cdr3_nt: TGCGCCAGCAGCCAACTCTGGACAGACGGGACCCAGTACTTC
clone_size: -; v_call: TRBV6-1; j_call: TRBJ2-2; d_call: -; cdr3_aa: CASSEIEAGELFF; cdr3_nt: TGTGCCAGCAGTGAAATCGAGGCCGGGGAGCTGTTTTTT
clone_size: -; v_call: TRBV11-2; j_call: TRBJ2-5; d_call: TRBD1; cdr3_aa: CASSFRGPVQETQYF; cdr3_nt: TGTGCCAGCAGCTTCAGGGGGCCGGTCCAAGAGACCCAGTACTTC
clone_size: -; v_call: TRBV11-3; j_call: TRBJ2-5; d_call: -; cdr3_aa: CASSASVEKGETQYF; cdr3_nt: TGTGCCAGCAGCGCCTCCGTTGAAAAGGGAGAGACCCAGTACTTC
clone_size: -; v_call: TRBV19; j_call: TRBJ2-1; d_call: -; cdr3_aa: CASSTNPGYNEQFF; cdr3_nt: TGTGCCAGTAGTACAAACCCAGGTTACAATGAGCAGTTCTTC
clone_size: once; v_call: TRBV6-1; j_call: TRBJ2-7; d_call: TRBD1; cdr3_aa: CASRTGTGVYEQYF; cdr3_nt: TGTGCCAGCAGGACCGGGACAGGGGTATACGAGCAGTACTTC
clone_size: -; v_call: TRBV28; j_call: TRBJ1-4; d_call: -; cdr3_aa: CASSSIIIGATNEKLFF; cdr3_nt: TGTGCCAGCAGCTCGATTATCATCGGGGCAACTAATGAAAAACTGTTTTTT
clone_size: -; v_call: TRBV5-1; j_call: TRBJ2-1; d_call: TRBD2; cdr3_aa: CASGSGSGNEQFF; cdr3_nt: TGCGCCAGCGGGAGCGGGAGCGGGAATGAGCAGTTCTTC
clone_size: -; v_call: TRBV18; j_call: TRBJ2-7; d_call: -; cdr3_aa: CASSPPYGRGSRNEQYF; cdr3_nt: TGTGCCAGCTCACCACCCTACGGACGGGGTTCAAGGAACGAGCAGTACTTC
clone_size: many; v_call: TRBV7-2; j_call: TRBJ1-5; d_call: -; cdr3_aa: CASSLVGGNQPQHF; cdr3_nt: TGTGCCAGCAGCTTAGTTGGGGGGAATCAGCCCCAGCATTTT
clone_size: -; v_call: TRBV9; j_call: TRBJ2-6; d_call: -; cdr3_aa: CASSVGGGFGANVLTF; cdr3_nt: TGTGCCAGCAGCGTAGGTGGGGGGTTTGGGGCCAACGTCCTGACTTTC
clone_size: once; v_call: TRBV7-9; j_call: TRBJ2-2; d_call: -; cdr3_aa: CASSLAPFTGELFF; cdr3_nt: TGTGCCAGCAGCTTAGCGCCGTTCACCGGGGAGCTGTTTTTT
clone_size: -; v_call: TRBV5-6; j_call: TRBJ2-7; d_call: -; cdr3_aa: CASSLLADEQYF; cdr3_nt: TGTGCCAGCAGCCTCTTAGCGGACGAGCAGTACTTC
clone_size: -; v_call: TRBV6-4; j_call: TRBJ1-1; d_call: TRBD1; cdr3_aa: CASTGQGENTEAFF; cdr3_nt: TGTGCCAGCACAGGACAGGGAGAGAACACTGAAGCTTTCTTT
clone_size: -; v_call: TRBV25-1; j_call: TRBJ2-1; d_call: TRBD2; cdr3_aa: CASSEFLGGYNEQFF; cdr3_nt: TGTGCCAGCAGTGAATTTTTGGGGGGGTACAATGAGCAGTTCTTC
clone_size: -; v_call: TRBV11-3; j_call: TRBJ2-1; d_call: TRBD1; cdr3_aa: CAISTGSPEQFF; cdr3_nt: TGTGCCATCTCGACAGGGTCGCCTGAGCAGTTCTTC
clone_size: -; v_call: TRBV6-6; j_call: TRBJ1-3; d_call: -; cdr3_aa: CASRSGRNTIYF; cdr3_nt: TGTGCCAGCAGGTCTGGCAGAAACACCATATATTTT
clone_size: -; v_call: TRBV7-6; j_call: TRBJ2-7; d_call: -; cdr3_aa: CASSLISMAGGGEQYF; cdr3_nt: TGTGCCAGCAGCTTAATCAGTATGGCAGGGGGGGGCGAGCAGTACTTC
clone_size: -; v_call: TRBV4-3; j_call: TRBJ2-7; d_call: -; cdr3_aa: CASSQDTGYYEQYF; cdr3_nt: TGCGCCAGCAGCCAAGATACGGGGTACTACGAGCAGTACTTC